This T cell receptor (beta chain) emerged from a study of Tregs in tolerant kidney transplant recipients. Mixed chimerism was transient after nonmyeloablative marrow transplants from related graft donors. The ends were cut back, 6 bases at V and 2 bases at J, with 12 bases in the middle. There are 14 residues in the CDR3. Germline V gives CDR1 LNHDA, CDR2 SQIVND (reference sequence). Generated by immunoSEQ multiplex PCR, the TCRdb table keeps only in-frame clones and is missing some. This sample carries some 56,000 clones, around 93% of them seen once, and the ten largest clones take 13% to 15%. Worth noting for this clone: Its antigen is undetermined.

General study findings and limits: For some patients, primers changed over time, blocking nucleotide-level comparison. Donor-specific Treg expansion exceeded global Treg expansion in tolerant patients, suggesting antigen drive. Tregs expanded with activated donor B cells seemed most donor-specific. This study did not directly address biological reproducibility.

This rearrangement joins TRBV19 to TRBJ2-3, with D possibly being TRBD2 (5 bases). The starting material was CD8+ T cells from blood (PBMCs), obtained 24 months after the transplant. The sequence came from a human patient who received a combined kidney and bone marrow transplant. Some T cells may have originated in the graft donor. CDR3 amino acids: CASSPAVNTDTQYF. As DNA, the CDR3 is TGTGCCAGTAGCCCAGCGGTGAACACAGATACGCAGTATTTT.